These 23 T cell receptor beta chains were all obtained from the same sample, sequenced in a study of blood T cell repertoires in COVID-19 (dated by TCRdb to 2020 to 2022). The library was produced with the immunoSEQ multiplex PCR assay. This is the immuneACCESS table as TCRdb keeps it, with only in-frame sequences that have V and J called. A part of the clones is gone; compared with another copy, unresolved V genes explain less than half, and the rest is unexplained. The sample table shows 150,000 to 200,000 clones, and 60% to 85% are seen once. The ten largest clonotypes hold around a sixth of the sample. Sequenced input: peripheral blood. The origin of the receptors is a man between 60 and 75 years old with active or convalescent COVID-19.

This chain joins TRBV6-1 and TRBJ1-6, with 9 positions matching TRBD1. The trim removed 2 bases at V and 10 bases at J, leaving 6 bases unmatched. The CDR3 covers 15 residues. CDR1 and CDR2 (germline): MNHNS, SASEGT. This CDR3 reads CASSEWGQGISPLHF. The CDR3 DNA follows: TGTGCCAGCAGTGAATGGGGACAGGGAATCTCACCCCTCCACTTT.

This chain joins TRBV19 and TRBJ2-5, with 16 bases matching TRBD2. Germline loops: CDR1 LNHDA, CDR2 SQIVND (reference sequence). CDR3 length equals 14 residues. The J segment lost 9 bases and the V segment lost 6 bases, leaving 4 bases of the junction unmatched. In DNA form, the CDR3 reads TGTGCCAGTAGCCCGGGACTAGCGGGAGGGTCCCAGTACTTC. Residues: CASSPGLAGGSQYF.

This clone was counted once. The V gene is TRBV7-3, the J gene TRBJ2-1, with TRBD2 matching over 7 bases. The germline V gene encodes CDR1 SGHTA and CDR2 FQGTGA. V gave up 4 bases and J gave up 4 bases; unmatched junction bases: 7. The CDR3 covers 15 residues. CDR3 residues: CASSSASGAYNEQFF. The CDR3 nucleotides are TGTGCCAGCAGCTCCGCCAGCGGGGCATACAATGAGCAGTTCTTC.

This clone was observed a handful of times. The CDR3 here is CASRHRGSNSPLHF. The DNA of the CDR3 is TGTGCCAGCAGGCACAGGGGCAGTAATTCACCCCTCCACTTT. The chain links TRBV2 to TRBJ1-6, with 7 nucleotides matching TRBD1. The CDR3 has 14 amino acids. Germline V lookup: CDR1 SNHLY, CDR2 FYNNEI. V dropped 6 bases and J dropped 6; count of bases not matched to a gene: 5.

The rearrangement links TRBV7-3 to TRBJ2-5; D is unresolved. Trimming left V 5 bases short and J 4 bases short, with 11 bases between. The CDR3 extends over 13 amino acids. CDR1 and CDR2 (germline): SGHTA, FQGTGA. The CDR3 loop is CASSIKWRETQYF. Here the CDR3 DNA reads TGTGCCAGCAGCATTAAGTGGAGAGAGACCCAGTACTTC.

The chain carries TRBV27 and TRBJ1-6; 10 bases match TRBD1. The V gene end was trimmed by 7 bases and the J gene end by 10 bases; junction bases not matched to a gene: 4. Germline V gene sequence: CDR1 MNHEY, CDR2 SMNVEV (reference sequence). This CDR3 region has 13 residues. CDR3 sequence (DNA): TGTGCCAGCAAGGGGACAGGGGAATCACCCCTCCACTTT. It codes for CASKGTGESPLHF.

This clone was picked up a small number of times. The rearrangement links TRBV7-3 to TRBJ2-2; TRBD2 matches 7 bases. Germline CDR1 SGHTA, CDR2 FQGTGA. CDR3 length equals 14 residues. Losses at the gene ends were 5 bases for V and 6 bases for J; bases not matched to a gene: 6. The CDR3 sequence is CASSGNGLAGELFF. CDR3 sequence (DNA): TGTGCCAGCAGCGGGAACGGACTAGCCGGGGAGCTGTTTTTT.

As DNA, the CDR3 is TGTGCCAGCAGTGAAACCCCCCTAGAGCAGTACTTC. Translating it yields CASSETPLEQYF. The chain recombines TRBV6-1 with TRBJ2-7, with D uncertain. The CDR3 totals 12 residues. CDR1 is MNHNS and CDR2 is SASEGT in the germline V gene. Trimming took 2 bases from V and 7 from J, leaving 9 bases between them.

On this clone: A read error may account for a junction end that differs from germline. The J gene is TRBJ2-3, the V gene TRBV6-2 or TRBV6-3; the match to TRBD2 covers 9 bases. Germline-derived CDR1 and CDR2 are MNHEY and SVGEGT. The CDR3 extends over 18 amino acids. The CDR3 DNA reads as TGTGCCAGCAGTCACTCCAGACTAGCGGAGACTTACACAGATACGCAGTATTTT. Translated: CASSHSRLAETYTDTQYF.

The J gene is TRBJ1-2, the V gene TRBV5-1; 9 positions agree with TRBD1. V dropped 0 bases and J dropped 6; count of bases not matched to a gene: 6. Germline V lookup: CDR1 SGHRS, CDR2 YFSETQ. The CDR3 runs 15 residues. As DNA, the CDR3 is TGCGCCAGCAGCTTGGCCCTGGACAGGGGAAATGGCTACACCTTC. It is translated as CASSLALDRGNGYTF.

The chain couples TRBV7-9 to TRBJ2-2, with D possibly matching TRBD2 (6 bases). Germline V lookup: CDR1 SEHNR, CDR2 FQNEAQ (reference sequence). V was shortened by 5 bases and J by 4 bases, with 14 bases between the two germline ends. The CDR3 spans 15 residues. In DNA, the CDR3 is TGTGCCAGCAGCCCGGCGGGGACGAGCACCGGGGAGCTGTTTTTT. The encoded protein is CASSPAGTSTGELFF.

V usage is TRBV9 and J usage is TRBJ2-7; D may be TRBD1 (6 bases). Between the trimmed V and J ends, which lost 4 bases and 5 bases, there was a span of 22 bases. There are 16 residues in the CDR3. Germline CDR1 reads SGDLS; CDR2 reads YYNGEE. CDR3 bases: TGTGCCAGCAGCCCCCGAACAGGGACGGAAAAGAACGAGCAGTACTTC. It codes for CASSPRTGTEKNEQYF.

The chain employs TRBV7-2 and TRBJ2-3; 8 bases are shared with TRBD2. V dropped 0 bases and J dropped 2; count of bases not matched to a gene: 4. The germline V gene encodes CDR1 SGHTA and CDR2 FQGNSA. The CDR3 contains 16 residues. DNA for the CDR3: TGTGCCAGCAGCTTAGCTCCGGGAGGGATCACAGATACGCAGTATTTT. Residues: CASSLAPGGITDTQYF.

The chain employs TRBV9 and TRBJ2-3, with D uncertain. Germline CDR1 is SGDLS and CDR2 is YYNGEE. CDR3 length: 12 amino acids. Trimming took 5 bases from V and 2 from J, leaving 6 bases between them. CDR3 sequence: CASSSVTDTQYF. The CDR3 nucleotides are TGTGCCAGCAGTTCCGTCACAGATACGCAGTATTTT.

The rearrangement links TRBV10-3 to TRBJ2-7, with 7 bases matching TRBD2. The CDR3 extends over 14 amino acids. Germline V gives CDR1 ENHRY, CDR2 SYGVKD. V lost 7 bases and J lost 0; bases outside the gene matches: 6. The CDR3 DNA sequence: TGTGCCATCACCGCCGGGGGGAGCTCCTACGAGCAGTACTTC. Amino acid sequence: CAITAGGSSYEQYF.

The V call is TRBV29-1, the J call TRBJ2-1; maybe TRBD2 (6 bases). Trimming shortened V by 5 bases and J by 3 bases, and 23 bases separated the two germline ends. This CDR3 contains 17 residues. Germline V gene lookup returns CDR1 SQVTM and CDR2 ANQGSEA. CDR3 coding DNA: TGCAGCGTTACAACCCCGGGCGAGGGGAGGTTCTACAATGAGCAGTTCTTC. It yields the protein CSVTTPGEGRFYNEQFF.

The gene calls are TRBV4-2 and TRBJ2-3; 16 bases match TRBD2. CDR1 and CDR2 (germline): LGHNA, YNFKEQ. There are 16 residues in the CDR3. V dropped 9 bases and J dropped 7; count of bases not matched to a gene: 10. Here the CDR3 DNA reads TGTGCCAGTACAGGGGGACTAGCGGGAGGGACGCATACGCAGTATTTT. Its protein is CASTGGLAGGTHTQYF.

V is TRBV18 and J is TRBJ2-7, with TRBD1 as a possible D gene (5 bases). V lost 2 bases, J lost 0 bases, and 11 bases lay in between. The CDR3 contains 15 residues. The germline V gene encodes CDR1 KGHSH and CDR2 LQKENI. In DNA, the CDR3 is TGTGCCAGCTCACCAGCGGACACCAACTCCTACGAGCAGTACTTC. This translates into CASSPADTNSYEQYF.

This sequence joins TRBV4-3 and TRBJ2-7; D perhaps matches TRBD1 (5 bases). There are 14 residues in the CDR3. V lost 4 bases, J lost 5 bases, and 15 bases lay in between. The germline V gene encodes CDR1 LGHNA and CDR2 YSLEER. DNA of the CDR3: TGCGCCAGCAGCCCGGACAAAGGGAACCACGAGCAGTACTTC. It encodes CASSPDKGNHEQYF.

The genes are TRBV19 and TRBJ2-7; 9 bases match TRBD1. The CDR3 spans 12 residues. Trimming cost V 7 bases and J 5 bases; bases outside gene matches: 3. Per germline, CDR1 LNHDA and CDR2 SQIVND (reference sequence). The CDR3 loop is CASTTGGDEQYF. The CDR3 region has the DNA TGTGCCAGTACCACAGGGGGCGACGAGCAGTACTTC.

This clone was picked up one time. The CDR3 bases are TGCGCCAGCAGCTTTCCAGGGGTAGAGGAGCAGTACTTC. As protein: CASSFPGVEEQYF. The chain combines TRBV5-1 with TRBJ2-7; D may be TRBD1 (6 bases). V dropped 2 bases and J dropped 7 bases, with 13 bases sitting between them. Looked up from germline, CDR1 is SGHRS and CDR2 is YFSETQ. The CDR3 spans 13 residues.

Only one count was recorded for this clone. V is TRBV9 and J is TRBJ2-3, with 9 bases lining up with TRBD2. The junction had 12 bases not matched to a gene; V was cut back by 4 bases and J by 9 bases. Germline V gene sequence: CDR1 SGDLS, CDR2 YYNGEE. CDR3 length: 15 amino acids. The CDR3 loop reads CASSSGTSSAGTQYF. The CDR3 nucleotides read TGTGCCAGCAGCTCCGGGACTAGCTCCGCGGGGACGCAGTATTTT.

CDR3 amino acids: CASAPGTSGTYEQYF. As DNA, the CDR3 is TGCGCCAGCGCTCCGGGGACTAGCGGAACCTACGAGCAGTACTTC. The chain recombines TRBV4-1 with TRBJ2-7, with 11 bases fitting TRBD2. Germline lookup yields CDR1 MGHRA and CDR2 YSYEKL. The CDR3 length is 15 residues. The trim removed 8 bases at V and 2 bases at J, leaving 8 bases unmatched.